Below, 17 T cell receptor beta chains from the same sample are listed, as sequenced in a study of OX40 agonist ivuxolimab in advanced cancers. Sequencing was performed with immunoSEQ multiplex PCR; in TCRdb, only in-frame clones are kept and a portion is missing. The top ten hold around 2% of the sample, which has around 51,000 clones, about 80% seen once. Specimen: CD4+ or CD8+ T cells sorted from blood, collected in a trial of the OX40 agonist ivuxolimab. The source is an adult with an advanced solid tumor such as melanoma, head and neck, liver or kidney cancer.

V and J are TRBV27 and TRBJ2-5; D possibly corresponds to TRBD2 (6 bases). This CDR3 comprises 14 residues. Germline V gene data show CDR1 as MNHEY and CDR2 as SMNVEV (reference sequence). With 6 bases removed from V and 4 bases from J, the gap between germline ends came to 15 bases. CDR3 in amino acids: CASRGGPAGETQYF. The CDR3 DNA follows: TGTGCCAGCAGAGGAGGGCCGGCGGGAGAGACCCAGTACTTC.

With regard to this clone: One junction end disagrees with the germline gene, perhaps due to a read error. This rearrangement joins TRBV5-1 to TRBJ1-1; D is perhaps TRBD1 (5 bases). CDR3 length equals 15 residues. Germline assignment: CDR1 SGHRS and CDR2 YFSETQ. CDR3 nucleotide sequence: TGCGCCAGCAGCGCCCCGGGACGAGGGAACGCTGAAGCTTTCTTT. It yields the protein CASSAPGRGNAEAFF.

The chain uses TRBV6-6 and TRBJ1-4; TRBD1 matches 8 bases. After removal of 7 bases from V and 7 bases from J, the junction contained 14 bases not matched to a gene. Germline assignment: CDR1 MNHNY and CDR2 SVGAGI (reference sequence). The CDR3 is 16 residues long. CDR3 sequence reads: CASTTRSGTGAEKLFF. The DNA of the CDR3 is TGTGCCAGCACTACACGGAGTGGGACAGGCGCTGAAAAACTGTTTTTT.

CDR3 sequence: CASSPGQGATDTQYF. CDR3 in DNA: TGTGCCAGCAGCCCCGGACAGGGGGCCACAGATACGCAGTATTTT. The chain carries TRBV5-8 and TRBJ2-3; the match to TRBD1 covers 11 bases. Germline-derived CDR1 and CDR2 are SGHTS and YDEGEE. V was clipped by 4 bases and J by 2 bases; unmatched bases: 3. This CDR3 is built from 15 residues.

The chain's CDR3 is CASSEALRGQGPQETQYF. The CDR3 DNA reads as TGTGCCAGCAGTGAAGCGCTTCGAGGTCAGGGCCCCCAAGAGACCCAGTACTTC. The chain is built from TRBV6-1 and TRBJ2-5; tentative D call: TRBD1 (5 bases). The CDR3 sequence is 18 residues long. V was clipped by 0 bases and J by 1 base, with 18 bases between them. Per germline, CDR1 MNHNS and CDR2 SASEGT.

The CDR3 region has the DNA TGTGCCAGCTCACCCGGACTAGCGAGTAGCGAGCAGTACTTC. Amino acid sequence: CASSPGLASSEQYF. The chain joins TRBV18 to TRBJ2-7, with 9 bases that match TRBD2. The CDR3 runs to 14 residues. Germline-derived CDR1 and CDR2 are KGHSH and LQKENI. The J segment lost 6 bases and the V segment lost 3 bases, leaving 6 bases of the junction unmatched.

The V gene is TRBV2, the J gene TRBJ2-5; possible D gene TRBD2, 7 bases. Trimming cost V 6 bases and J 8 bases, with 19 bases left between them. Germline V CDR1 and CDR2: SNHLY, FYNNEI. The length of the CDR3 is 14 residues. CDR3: CASRAGVIGGTQYF. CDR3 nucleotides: TGTGCCAGCAGGGCGGGGGTAATAGGGGGAACCCAGTACTTC. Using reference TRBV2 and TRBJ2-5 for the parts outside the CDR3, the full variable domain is EPEVTQTPSHQVTQMGQEVILRCVPISNHLYFYWYRQILGQKVEFLVSFYNNEISEKSEIFDDQFSVERPDGSNFTLKIRSTKLEDSAMYFCASRAGVIGGTQYFGPGTRLLVL.

The CDR3 loop is CASSRGTGGDEQYF. The DNA for the CDR3 is TGCGCCAGCAGCCGTGGGACAGGGGGCGACGAGCAGTACTTC. The chain couples TRBV5-1 to TRBJ2-7; 12 positions agree with TRBD1. CDR1 and CDR2 from the germline V gene are SGHRS and YFSETQ. The length of the CDR3 is 14 residues. The V and J ends lost 4 bases and 5 bases, in that order; junction bases with no gene match: 4.

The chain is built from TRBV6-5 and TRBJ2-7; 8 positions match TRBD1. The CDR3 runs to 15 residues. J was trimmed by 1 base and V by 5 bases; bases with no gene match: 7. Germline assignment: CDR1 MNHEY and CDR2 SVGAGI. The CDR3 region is CASSNDRGGSYEQYF. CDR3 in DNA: TGTGCCAGCAGTAACGACAGGGGAGGATCCTACGAGCAGTACTTC.

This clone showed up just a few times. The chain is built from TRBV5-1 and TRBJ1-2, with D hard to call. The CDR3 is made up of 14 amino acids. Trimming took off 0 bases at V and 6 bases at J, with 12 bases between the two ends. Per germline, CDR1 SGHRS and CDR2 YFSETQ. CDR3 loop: CASSLGQLINGYTF. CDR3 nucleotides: TGCGCCAGCAGCTTGGGGCAGCTTATAAATGGCTACACCTTC.

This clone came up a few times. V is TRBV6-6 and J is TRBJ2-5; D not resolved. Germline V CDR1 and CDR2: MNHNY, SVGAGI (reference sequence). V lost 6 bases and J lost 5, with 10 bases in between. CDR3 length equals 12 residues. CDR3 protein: CASRPVGETQYF. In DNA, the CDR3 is TGTGCCAGCAGACCCGTGGGGGAGACCCAGTACTTC.

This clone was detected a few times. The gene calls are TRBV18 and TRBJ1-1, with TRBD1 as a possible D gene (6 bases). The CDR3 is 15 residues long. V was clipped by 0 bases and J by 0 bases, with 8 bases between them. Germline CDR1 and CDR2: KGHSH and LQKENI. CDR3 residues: CASSPPAGVNTEAFF. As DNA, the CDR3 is TGTGCCAGCTCACCACCGGCAGGGGTGAACACTGAAGCTTTCTTT. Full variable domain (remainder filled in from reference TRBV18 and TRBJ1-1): NAGVMQNPRHLVRRRGQEARLRCSPMKGHSHVYWYRQLPEEGLKFMVYLQKENIIDESGMPKERFSAEFPKEGPSILRIQQVVRGDSAAYFCASSPPAGVNTEAFFGQGTRLTVV.

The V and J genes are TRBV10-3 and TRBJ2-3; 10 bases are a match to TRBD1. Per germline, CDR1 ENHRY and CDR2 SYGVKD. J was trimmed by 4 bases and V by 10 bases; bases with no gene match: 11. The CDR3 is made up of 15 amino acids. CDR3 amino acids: CATSGTGEVSDTQYF. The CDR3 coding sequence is TGTGCCACCTCCGGGACAGGGGAAGTTTCAGATACGCAGTATTTT.

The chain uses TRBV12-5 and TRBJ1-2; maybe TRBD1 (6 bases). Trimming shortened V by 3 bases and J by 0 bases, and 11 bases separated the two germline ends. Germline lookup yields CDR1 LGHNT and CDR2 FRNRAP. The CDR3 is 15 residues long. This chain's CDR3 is CASGFRDTSNYGYTF. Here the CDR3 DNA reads TGTGCTAGTGGTTTTCGGGACACTTCTAACTATGGCTACACCTTC.

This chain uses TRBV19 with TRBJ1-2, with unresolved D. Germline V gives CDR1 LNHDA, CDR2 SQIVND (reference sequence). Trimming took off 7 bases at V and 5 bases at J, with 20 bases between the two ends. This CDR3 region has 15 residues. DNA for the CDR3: TGTGCCAGTAAAGGCCAGGACCCGCAGGATTATGGCTACACCTTC. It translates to CASKGQDPQDYGYTF.

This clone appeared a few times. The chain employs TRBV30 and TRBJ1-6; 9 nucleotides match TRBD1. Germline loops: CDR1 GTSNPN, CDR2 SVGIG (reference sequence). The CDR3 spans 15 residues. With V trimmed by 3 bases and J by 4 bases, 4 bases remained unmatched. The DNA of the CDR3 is TGTGCCTGGAGCCCCGGGACAGGGTATAATTCACCCCTCCACTTT. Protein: CAWSPGTGYNSPLHF.

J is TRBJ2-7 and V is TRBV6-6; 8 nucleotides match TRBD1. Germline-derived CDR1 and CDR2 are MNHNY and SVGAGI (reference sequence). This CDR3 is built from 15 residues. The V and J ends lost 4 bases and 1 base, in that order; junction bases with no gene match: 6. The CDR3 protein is CASSWPGDRSYEQYF. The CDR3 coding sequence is TGTGCCAGCAGTTGGCCGGGGGACAGGTCCTACGAGCAGTACTTC.